These 7 T cell receptor beta chains were all obtained from the same sample, sequenced in a study of blood T cells in healthy people across ages. With a J-beta primer mix and a sample-barcoded 5' primer, a second PCR ran roughly 6 to 11 cycles. MiXCR, run by TCRdb on the 5' RACE reads, gives a single entry per CDR3 protein. The sample consists of 1.5 million to 2 million distinct CDR3 sequences, 25% to 30% of them appearing once. Material: blood. These receptor sequences come from a woman aged 30 to 39 in good health.

The chain uses TRBV7-2 and TRBJ2-7; 8 nucleotides line up with TRBD2. The CDR3 length is 16 residues. Germline V CDR1 and CDR2: SGHTA, FQGNSA. The J segment lost 1 base and the V segment lost 4 bases, leaving 9 bases of the junction unmatched. CDR3 in amino acids: CASSSSFGGGSYEQYF. DNA of the CDR3: TGTGCCAGCAGCTCCTCGTTCGGGGGGGGATCCTACGAGCAGTACTTC.

At least ten counts were recorded for this clonotype. The rearrangement joins TRBV6-6 to TRBJ2-7; 10 bases align to TRBD1. The CDR3 totals 14 residues. J was trimmed by 4 bases and V by 4 bases; bases with no gene match: 4. CDR1 MNHNY and CDR2 SVGAGI come from the germline V gene (reference sequence). CDR3 coding DNA: TGTGCCAGCAGTTCCGACAGGGGGCTGTACGAGCAGTACTTC. It yields the protein CASSSDRGLYEQYF.

The J gene is TRBJ1-5, the V gene TRBV2; no clear D gene. Germline V gene data show CDR1 as SNHLY and CDR2 as FYNNEI. This CDR3 contains 14 residues. The germline V and J ends were trimmed by 2 bases and 0 bases, with 5 bases remaining between them. The CDR3 region has the DNA TGTGCCAGCAGTGAAACCCTTAGCAATCAGCCCCAGCATTTT. Translation: CASSETLSNQPQHF.

This clonotype was seen only a few times. V is TRBV7-3 and J is TRBJ1-6; 8 nucleotides match TRBD1. The V gene's germline CDR1 is SGHTA and CDR2 FQGTGA. The CDR3 loop spans 14 amino acids. J was trimmed by 5 bases and V by 4 bases; bases with no gene match: 1. The CDR3 DNA follows: TGTGCCAGCAGCTCGGACAGGGATAATTCACCCCTCCACTTT. It is translated as CASSSDRDNSPLHF.

There are a few counts of this clonotype. The junction departs from the called germline gene at one end, perhaps through a read error. The rearrangement links TRBV29-1 to TRBJ2-3, with a possible D match to TRBD2 (5 bases). The CDR3 is made up of 13 amino acids. Germline values: CDR1 SQVTM, CDR2 ANQGSEA. The CDR3 DNA sequence: TGCAGCGTTGCCAACAGCGGAATAGATGCGCAGTATTTT. Amino acids: CSVANSGIDAQYF.

This clonotype was counted a few times. This rearrangement joins TRBV6-2 or TRBV6-3 to TRBJ1-6; tentative D call: TRBD1 (5 bases). Trimming pared 5 bases from V and 7 bases from J, leaving 15 bases between. Germline V gene lookup returns CDR1 MNHEY and CDR2 SVGEGT. This CDR3 comprises 15 residues. The CDR3 loop is CASSVRGSLNSPLHF. The CDR3 DNA reads TGTGCCAGCAGTGTCCGGGGCTCCCTGAATTCACCCCTCCACTTT.

This clonotype was seen a few times. The V gene is TRBV4-3, the J gene TRBJ1-1, with TRBD1 identical over 7 bases. With 4 bases clipped from V and 1 base from J, the junction kept 9 bases outside the gene matches. Germline CDR1 reads LGHNA; CDR2 reads YSLEER. This CDR3 region has 16 residues. The CDR3 here is CASSLGTVGSNTEAFF. CDR3 in DNA: TGCGCCAGCAGCCTCGGGACAGTGGGATCGAACACTGAAGCTTTCTTT.